The 3 T cell receptor beta chains listed next were all sequenced from one sample in a study of beta chain features in type 1 diabetes. Study-wide results and limits: When Type 1 diabetes patients were examined, their TCRB CDR3s proved moderately but significantly shorter in all four CD4+ subsets.

Expressed TCRB transcripts were sequenced after all isolated RNA was converted to cDNA. Libraries were prepared by immunoSEQ multiplex PCR; TCRdb keeps only in-frame clonotypes and omits some of them. The sample lists some 700,000 clones; 10% to 15% were seen once. These receptors are not linked to any known antigen. The source material was naive CD4+ T cells from blood. These TCRs come from a man aged 18 to 29 with type 1 diabetes.

CDR3 protein: CANSPGTSGTGELFF. CDR3 bases: TGTGCCAACTCACCGGGGACTAGCGGCACCGGGGAGCTGTTTTTT. The chain combines TRBV10-3 with TRBJ2-2; TRBD2 matches 11 bases. This CDR3 is built from 15 residues. After removal of 10 bases from V and 4 bases from J, the junction contained 8 bases not matched to a gene. The germline V gene has CDR1 ENHRY and CDR2 SYGVKD.

V gene TRBV30 combines with J gene TRBJ2-1; the D is unclear. With 0 bases removed from V and 5 bases from J, the gap between germline ends came to 8 bases. The CDR3 is made up of 13 amino acids. Per the germline V gene, CDR1 is GTSNPN and CDR2 is SVGIG (reference sequence). CDR3 protein: CAWSVRMDNEQFF. For the CDR3, the DNA is TGTGCCTGGAGTGTAAGGATGGACAATGAGCAGTTCTTC.

This clone was counted between two and nine times. This chain connects TRBV5-1 to TRBJ2-3, with D possibly being TRBD1 (6 bases). The germline V gene encodes CDR1 SGHRS and CDR2 YFSETQ. This CDR3 has 14 residues. V was shortened by 5 bases and J by 5 bases, with 15 bases between the two germline ends. The CDR3 sequence is CASRSRQAGDTQYF. CDR3 DNA: TGCGCCAGCAGGTCAAGACAGGCCGGAGATACGCAGTATTTT.